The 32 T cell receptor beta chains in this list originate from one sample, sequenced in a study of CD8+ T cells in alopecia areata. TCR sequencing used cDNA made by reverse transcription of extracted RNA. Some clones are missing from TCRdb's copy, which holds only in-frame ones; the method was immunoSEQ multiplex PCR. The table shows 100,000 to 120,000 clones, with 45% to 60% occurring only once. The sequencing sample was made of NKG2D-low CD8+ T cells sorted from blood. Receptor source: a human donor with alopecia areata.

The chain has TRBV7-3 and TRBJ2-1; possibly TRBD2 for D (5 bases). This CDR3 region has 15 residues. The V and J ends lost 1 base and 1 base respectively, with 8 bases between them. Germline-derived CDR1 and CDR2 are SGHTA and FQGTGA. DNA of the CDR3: TGTGCCAGCAGCTTAATTGGGAGTTCCTACAATGAGCAGTTCTTC. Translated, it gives CASSLIGSSYNEQFF.

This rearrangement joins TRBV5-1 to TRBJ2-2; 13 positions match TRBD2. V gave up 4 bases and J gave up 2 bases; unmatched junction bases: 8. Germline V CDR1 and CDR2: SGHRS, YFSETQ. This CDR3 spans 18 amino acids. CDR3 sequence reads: CASSPYGLAGDNTGELFF. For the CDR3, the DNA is TGCGCCAGCAGCCCCTATGGACTAGCGGGAGACAACACCGGGGAGCTGTTTTTT.

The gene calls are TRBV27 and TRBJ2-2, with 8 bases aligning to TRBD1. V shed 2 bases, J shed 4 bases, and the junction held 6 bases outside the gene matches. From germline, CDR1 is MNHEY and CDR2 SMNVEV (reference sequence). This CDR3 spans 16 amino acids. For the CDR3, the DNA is TGTGCCAGCAGTTTAGTCGGGACAGGTGTCACCGGGGAGCTGTTTTTT. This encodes CASSLVGTGVTGELFF.

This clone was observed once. CDR3 coding DNA: TGTGCCAGCAGTTTATTACTAGCGGGCCCCTACGAGCAGTACTTC. It translates to CASSLLLAGPYEQYF. The chain is built from TRBV27 and TRBJ2-7, with 9 bases lining up with TRBD2. J lost 2 bases, V lost 1 base, and 3 bases had no gene match. The CDR3 extends over 15 amino acids. Germline assignment: CDR1 MNHEY and CDR2 SMNVEV (reference sequence).

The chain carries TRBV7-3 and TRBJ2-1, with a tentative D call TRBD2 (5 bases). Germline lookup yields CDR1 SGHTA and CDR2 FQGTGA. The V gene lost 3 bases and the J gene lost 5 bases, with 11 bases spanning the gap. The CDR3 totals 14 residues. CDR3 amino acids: CASSFGGQHNEQFF. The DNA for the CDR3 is TGTGCCAGCAGCTTCGGCGGGCAACACAATGAGCAGTTCTTC.

The CDR3 region is CASSQEAGGSLNYGYTF. DNA for the CDR3: TGCGCCAGCAGCCAAGAAGCGGGCGGCAGCTTAAACTATGGCTACACCTTC. The genes are TRBV4-1 and TRBJ1-2; no firm D call. V shed 0 bases and J shed 2 bases, with 16 bases lying between them. The CDR3 runs to 17 residues. Germline V lookup: CDR1 MGHRA, CDR2 YSYEKL.

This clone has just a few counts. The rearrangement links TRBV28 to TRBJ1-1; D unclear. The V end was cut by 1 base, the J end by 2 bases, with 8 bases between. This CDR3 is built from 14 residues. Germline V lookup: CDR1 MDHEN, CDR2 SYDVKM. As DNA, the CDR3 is TGTGCCAGCAGTTTATTCTCCGTCAACACTGAAGCTTTCTTT. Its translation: CASSLFSVNTEAFF. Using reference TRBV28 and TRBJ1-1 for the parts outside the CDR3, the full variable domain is DVKVTQSSRYLVKRTGEKVFLECVQDMDHENMFWYRQDPGLGLRLIYFSYDVKMKEKGDIPEGYSVSREKKERFSLILESASTNQTSMYLCASSLFSVNTEAFFGQGTRLTVV.

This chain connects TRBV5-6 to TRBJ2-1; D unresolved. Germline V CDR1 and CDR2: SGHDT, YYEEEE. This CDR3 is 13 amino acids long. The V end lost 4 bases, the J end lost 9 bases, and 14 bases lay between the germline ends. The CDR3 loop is CASSPGVGVEQFF. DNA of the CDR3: TGTGCCAGCAGCCCCGGTGTAGGTGTTGAGCAGTTCTTC. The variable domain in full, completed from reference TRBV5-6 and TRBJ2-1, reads DAGVTQSPTHLIKTRGQQVTLRCSPKSGHDTVSWYQQALGQGPQFIFQYYEEEERQRGNFPDRFSGHQFPNYSSELNVNALLLGDSALYLCASSPGVGVEQFFGPGTRLTVL.

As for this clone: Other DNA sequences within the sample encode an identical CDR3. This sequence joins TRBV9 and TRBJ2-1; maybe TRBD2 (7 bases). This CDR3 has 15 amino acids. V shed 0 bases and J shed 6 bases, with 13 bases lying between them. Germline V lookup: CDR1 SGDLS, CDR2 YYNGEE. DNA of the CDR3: TGTGCCAGCAGCGTAGCCCTGGGAGGGGGCAATGAGCAGTTCTTC. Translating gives CASSVALGGGNEQFF.

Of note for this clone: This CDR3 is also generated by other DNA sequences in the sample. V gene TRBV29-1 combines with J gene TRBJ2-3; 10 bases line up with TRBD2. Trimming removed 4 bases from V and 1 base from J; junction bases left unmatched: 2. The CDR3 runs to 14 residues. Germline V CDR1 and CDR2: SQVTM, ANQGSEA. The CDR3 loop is CSVGLAGGTDTQYF. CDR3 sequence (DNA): TGCAGCGTTGGTCTAGCGGGGGGCACAGATACGCAGTATTTT.

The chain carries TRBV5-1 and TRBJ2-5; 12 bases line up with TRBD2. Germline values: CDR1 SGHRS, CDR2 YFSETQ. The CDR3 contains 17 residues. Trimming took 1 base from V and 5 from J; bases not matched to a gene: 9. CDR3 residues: CASSLPASGRARETQYF. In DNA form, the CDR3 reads TGCGCCAGCAGCTTGCCAGCTAGCGGGAGGGCCAGGGAGACCCAGTACTTC.

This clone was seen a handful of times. As DNA, the CDR3 is TGTGCCAGCAGTTTACCAGGCGAGCAGTACTTC. It encodes CASSLPGEQYF. The chain recombines TRBV28 with TRBJ2-7; D unresolved. This CDR3 has 11 amino acids. Trimming cost V 2 bases and J 6 bases, with 5 bases left between them. Germline CDR1 reads MDHEN; CDR2 reads SYDVKM.

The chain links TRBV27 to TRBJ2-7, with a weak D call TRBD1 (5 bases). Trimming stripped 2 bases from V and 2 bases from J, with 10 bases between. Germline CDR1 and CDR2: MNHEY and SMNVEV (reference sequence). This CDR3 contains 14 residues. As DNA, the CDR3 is TGTGCCAGCAGTTTAAAGGGGATCGCCTACGAGCAGTACTTC. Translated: CASSLKGIAYEQYF.

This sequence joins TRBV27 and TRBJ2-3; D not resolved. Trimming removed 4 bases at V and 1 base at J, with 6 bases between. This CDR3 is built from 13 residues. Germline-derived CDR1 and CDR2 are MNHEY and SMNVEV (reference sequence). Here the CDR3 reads CASSYVGTDTQYF. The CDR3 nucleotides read TGTGCCAGCAGTTATGTAGGCACAGATACGCAGTATTTT.

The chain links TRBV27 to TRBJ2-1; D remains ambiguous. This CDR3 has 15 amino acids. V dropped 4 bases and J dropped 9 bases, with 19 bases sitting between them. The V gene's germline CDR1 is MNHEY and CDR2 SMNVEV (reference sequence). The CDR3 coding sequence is TGTGCCAGCAGTTCCCCCGCCAGGACCGTGGGTGAGCAGTTCTTC. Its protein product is CASSSPARTVGEQFF.

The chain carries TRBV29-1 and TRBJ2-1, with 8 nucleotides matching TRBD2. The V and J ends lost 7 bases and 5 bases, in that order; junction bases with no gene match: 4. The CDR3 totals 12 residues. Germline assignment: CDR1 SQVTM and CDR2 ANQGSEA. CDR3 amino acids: CSGSGGNNEQFF. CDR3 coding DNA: TGCAGCGGGTCGGGGGGGAACAATGAGCAGTTCTTC.

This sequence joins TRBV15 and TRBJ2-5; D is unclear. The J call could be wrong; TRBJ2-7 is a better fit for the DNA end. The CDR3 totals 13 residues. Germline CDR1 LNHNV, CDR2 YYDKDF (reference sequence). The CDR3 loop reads CATRTGFSYEQYF. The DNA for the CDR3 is TGTGCCACCAGAACCGGGTTCTCCTACGAGCAGTACTTC.

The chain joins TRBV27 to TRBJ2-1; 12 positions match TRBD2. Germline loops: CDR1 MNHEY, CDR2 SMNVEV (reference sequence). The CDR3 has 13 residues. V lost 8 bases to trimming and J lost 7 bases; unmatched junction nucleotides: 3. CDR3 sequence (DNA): TGTGCCAGCGGACTAGCGGGACGGAATGAGCAGTTCTTC. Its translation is CASGLAGRNEQFF.

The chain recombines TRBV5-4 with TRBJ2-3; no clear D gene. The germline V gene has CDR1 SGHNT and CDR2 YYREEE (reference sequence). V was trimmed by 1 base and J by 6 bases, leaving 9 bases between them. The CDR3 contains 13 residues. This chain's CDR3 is CASSLWGWDTQYF. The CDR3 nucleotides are TGTGCCAGCAGCTTGTGGGGTTGGGATACGCAGTATTTT.

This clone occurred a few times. CDR3 in amino acids: CASSDPSGSSIGEQFF. The CDR3 DNA sequence: TGTGCCAGCAGTGATCCCAGCGGGAGTTCTATTGGTGAGCAGTTCTTC. The genes are TRBV6-1 and TRBJ2-1, with 8 bases identical to TRBD2. CDR1 and CDR2 (germline): MNHNS, SASEGT. This CDR3 contains 16 residues. With 3 bases clipped from V and 9 bases from J, the junction kept 13 bases outside the gene matches.

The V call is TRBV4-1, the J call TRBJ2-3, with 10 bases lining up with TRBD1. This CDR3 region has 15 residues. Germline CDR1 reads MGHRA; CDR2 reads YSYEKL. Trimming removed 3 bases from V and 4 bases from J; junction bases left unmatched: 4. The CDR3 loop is CASSQGQGLADTQYF. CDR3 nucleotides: TGCGCCAGCAGCCAGGGACAGGGGCTCGCAGATACGCAGTATTTT.

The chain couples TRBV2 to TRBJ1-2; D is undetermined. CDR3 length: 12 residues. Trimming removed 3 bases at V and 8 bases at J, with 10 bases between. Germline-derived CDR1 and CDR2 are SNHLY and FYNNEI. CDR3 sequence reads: CASSDRQYGYTF. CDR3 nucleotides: TGTGCCAGCAGTGATCGGCAATACGGCTACACCTTC.

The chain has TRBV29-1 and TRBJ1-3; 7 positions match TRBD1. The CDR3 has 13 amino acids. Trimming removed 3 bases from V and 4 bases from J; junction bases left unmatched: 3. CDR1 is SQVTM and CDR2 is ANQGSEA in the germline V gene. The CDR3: CSVEQTGGNTIYF. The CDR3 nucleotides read TGCAGCGTTGAGCAGACAGGGGGAAACACCATATATTTT.

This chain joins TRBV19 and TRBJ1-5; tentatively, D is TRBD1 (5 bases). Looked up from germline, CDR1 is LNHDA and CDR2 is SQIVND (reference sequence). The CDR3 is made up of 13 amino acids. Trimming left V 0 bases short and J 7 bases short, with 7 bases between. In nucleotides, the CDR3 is TGTGCCAGTAGTATAGATTGGGGGCAGCCCCAGCATTTT. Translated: CASSIDWGQPQHF.

In DNA, the CDR3 is TGTGCCAGCAGCCAACTTGAAACCAATGAGCAGTTCTTC. Its translation: CASSQLETNEQFF. V is TRBV28 and J is TRBJ2-1; the D is unclear. Trimming removed 6 bases at V and 6 bases at J, with 12 bases between. The CDR3 has 13 residues. Germline V gene lookup returns CDR1 MDHEN and CDR2 SYDVKM.

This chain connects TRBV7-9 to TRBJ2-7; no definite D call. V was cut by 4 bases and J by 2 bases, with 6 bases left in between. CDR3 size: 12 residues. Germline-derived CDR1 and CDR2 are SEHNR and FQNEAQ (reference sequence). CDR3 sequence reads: CASSSGPYEQYF. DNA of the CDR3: TGTGCCAGCAGCTCAGGACCCTACGAGCAGTACTTC.

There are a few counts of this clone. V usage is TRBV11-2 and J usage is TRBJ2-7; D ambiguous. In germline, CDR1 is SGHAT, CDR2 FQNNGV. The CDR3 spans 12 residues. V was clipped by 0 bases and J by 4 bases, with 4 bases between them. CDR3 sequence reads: CASSLDGYEQYF. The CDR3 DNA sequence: TGTGCCAGCAGCTTAGATGGATACGAGCAGTACTTC.

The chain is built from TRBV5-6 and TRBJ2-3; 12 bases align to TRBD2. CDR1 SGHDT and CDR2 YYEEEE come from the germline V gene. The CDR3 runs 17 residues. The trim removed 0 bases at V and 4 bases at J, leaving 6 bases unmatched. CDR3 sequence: CASSLAGLAGNPDTQYF. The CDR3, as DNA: TGTGCCAGCAGCTTGGCCGGACTAGCGGGAAATCCAGATACGCAGTATTTT.

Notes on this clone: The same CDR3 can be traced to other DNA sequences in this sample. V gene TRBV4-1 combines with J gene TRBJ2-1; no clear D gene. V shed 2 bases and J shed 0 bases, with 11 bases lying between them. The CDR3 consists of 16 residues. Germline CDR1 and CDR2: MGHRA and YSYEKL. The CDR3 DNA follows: TGCGCCAGCAGCCAAACTCCGCAGAGCTCCTACAATGAGCAGTTCTTC. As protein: CASSQTPQSSYNEQFF.

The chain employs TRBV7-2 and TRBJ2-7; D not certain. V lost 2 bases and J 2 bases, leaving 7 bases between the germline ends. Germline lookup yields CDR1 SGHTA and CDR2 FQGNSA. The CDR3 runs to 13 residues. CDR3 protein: CASSLTDPYEQYF. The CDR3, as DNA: TGTGCCAGCAGCTTAACCGACCCCTACGAGCAGTACTTC.

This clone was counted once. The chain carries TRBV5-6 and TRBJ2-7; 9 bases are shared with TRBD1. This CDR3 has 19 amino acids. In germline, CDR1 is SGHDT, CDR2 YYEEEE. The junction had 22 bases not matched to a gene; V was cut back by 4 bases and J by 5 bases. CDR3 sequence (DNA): TGTGCCAGCAGCACTAATACTCAGGGGTGGACAGGGGATCTCCACGAGCAGTACTTC. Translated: CASSTNTQGWTGDLHEQYF.

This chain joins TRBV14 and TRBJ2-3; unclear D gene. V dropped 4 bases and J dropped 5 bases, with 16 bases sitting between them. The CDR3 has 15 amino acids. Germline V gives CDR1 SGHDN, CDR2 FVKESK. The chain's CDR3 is CASSPLQQLGDTQYF. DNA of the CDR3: TGTGCCAGCAGCCCTCTCCAGCAGCTTGGAGATACGCAGTATTTT.